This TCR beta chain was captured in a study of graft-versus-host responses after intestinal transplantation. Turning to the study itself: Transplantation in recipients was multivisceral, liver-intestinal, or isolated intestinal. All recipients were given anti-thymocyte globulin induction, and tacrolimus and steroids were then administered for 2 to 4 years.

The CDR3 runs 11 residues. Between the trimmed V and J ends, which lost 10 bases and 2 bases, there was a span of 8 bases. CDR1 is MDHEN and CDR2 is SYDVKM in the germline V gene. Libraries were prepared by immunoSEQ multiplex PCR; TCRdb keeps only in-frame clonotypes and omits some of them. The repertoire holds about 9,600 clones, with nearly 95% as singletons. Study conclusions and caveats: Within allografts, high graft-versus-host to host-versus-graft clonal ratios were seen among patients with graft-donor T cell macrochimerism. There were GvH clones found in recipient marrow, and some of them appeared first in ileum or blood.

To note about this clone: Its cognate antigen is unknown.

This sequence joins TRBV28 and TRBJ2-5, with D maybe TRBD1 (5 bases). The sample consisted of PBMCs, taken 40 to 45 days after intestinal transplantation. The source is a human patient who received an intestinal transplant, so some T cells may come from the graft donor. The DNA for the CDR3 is TGTGCCACACAGGCACAAGAGACCCAGTACTTC. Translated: CATQAQETQYF.